What follows describes a single TCR beta chain. Generated by immunoSEQ multiplex PCR, the TCRdb table keeps only in-frame clones and is missing some. This sample has about 170,000 clones, with about 89% found just once. Germline values: CDR1 SNHLY, CDR2 FYNNEI. The CDR3 is 16 amino acids. The J segment lost 0 bases and the V segment lost 11 bases, leaving 6 bases of the junction unmatched. This specimen belongs to a study of blood T cell repertoires in COVID-19. Recovery meant two consecutive negative NP/OP PCR tests, professional clearance, or resolved symptoms. This chain links TRBV2 with TRBJ2-6, with 11 bases matching TRBD2. The TCR originated in a woman younger than 30 who had recovered from COVID-19. The sample comprised PBMCs or T cells enriched from blood (not recorded which). The CDR3: CAGELAGDSGANVLTF. The CDR3 bases are TGTGCCGGGGAACTAGCGGGAGACTCTGGGGCCAACGTCCTGACTTTC.